This entry lists 18 T cell receptor beta chains sequenced from one sample in a study of blood T cell repertoires in COVID-19. Measured with immunoSEQ multiplex PCR; TCRdb has only the in-frame clones, and not every one. The sample lists around 30,000 clones, around 77% occurring once. The specimen was peripheral blood. The origin of the receptors is a human donor in a cohort sampled during active COVID-19.

The V and J genes are TRBV3-1 (or the pseudogene TRBV3-2) and TRBJ2-1, with 9 nucleotides matching TRBD2. The junction had 0 bases not matched to a gene; V was cut back by 0 bases and J by 0 bases. Germline CDR1 is LGHDT and CDR2 is YNNKEL (reference sequence). The CDR3 sequence is 16 residues long. The CDR3 reads CASSQDSGSSYNEQFF. CDR3 DNA sequence: TGTGCCAGCAGCCAAGATAGCGGGAGCTCCTACAATGAGCAGTTCTTC.

This chain links TRBV7-8 with TRBJ1-1, with D perhaps TRBD1 (6 bases). The length of the CDR3 is 13 residues. Trimming removed 6 bases from V and 11 bases from J, with 19 bases in between. The germline V gene has CDR1 SGHVS and CDR2 FQNEAQ. CDR3 residues: CASSIEVQGRAFF. The CDR3 nucleotides are TGTGCCAGCAGTATCGAGGTACAGGGAAGGGCTTTCTTT.

The V call is TRBV7-6, the J call TRBJ2-7, with 9 bases identical to TRBD1. J was trimmed by 3 bases and V by 6 bases; bases with no gene match: 9. Germline CDR1 is SGHVS and CDR2 is FNYEAQ. The CDR3 length is 15 residues. CDR3 amino acids: CASSPNRGPIYEQYF. CDR3 sequence (DNA): TGTGCCAGCAGTCCGAACAGGGGGCCCATCTACGAGCAGTACTTC. Full variable domain (outside the CDR3, taken from reference TRBV7-6 and TRBJ2-7): GAGVSQSPRYKVTKRGQDVALRCDPISGHVSLYWYRQALGQGPEFLTYFNYEAQQDKSGLPNDRFSAERPEGSISTLTIQRTEQRDSAMYRCASSPNRGPIYEQYFGPGTRLTVT.

The CDR3 DNA reads TGTGCCAGCCAGGGGCAGGGGCGAGATACGCAGTATTTT. Its protein is CASQGQGRDTQYF. The chain employs TRBV28 and TRBJ2-3; D is perhaps TRBD1 (6 bases). This CDR3 is built from 13 residues. Germline assignment: CDR1 MDHEN and CDR2 SYDVKM. V shed 8 bases and J shed 5 bases, with 14 bases lying between them.

This rearrangement joins TRBV7-8 to TRBJ2-1; 10 bases map to TRBD2. Germline V gives CDR1 SGHVS, CDR2 FQNEAQ. The CDR3 has 14 residues. The junction had 8 bases not matched to a gene; V was cut back by 9 bases and J by 6 bases. CDR3 protein: CASTHSGGINEQFF. DNA for the CDR3: TGTGCCAGTACCCATAGCGGGGGGATCAATGAGCAGTTCTTC.

The chain couples TRBV3-1 (or the pseudogene TRBV3-2) to TRBJ2-1; D call uncertain. Between the trimmed V and J ends, which lost 3 bases and 9 bases, there was a span of 9 bases. The CDR3 is made up of 12 amino acids. The germline V gene has CDR1 LGHDT and CDR2 YNNKEL (reference sequence). The CDR3 DNA is TGTGCCAGCAGCCAGTTCTACCGTGAGCAGTTCTTC. Protein sequence: CASSQFYREQFF.

This chain uses TRBV7-9 with TRBJ1-1; 8 nucleotides line up with TRBD1. In germline, CDR1 is SEHNR, CDR2 FQNEAQ (reference sequence). The CDR3 spans 14 residues. Trimming at V came to 5 bases and at J to 5 bases, leaving 7 bases not matched to a gene. The CDR3 DNA is TGTGCCAGCAGCATTCGACAGGGGCGGACTGAAGCTTTCTTT. Encoded protein: CASSIRQGRTEAFF.

This clone was counted between two and nine times. The V call is TRBV6-5, the J call TRBJ2-3, with 8 bases that match TRBD1. Looked up from germline, CDR1 is MNHEY and CDR2 is SVGAGI. The CDR3 consists of 15 residues. Trimming took 8 bases from V and 2 from J; bases not matched to a gene: 9. CDR3 residues: CASGRQGLPTDTQYF. The DNA for the CDR3 is TGTGCCAGCGGGAGACAGGGGCTTCCCACAGATACGCAGTATTTT.

This clone was observed a handful of times. This chain links TRBV2 with TRBJ1-5; D is ambiguous. V was cut by 0 bases and J by 5 bases, with 11 bases left in between. This CDR3 is built from 15 residues. Germline CDR1 is SNHLY and CDR2 is FYNNEI. The CDR3 DNA reads as TGTGCCAGCAGTGAAGCGCGAGGGTTTTATCAGCCCCAGCATTTT. Translating it yields CASSEARGFYQPQHF.

This clone was observed once. The genes are TRBV27 and TRBJ2-3, with 10 bases fitting TRBD2. This CDR3 contains 15 residues. The trim removed 3 bases at V and 7 bases at J, leaving 7 bases unmatched. Germline V CDR1 and CDR2: MNHEY, SMNVEV (reference sequence). Written as DNA, the CDR3 is TGTGCCAGCAGTTTCAGGACTAGCGGTGGTAATACGCAGTATTTT. Translating it yields CASSFRTSGGNTQYF.

CDR3 DNA sequence: TGTGCCAGCCAAAGAGGACAGGATAAATTCTCTGGGGCCAACGTCCTGACTTTC. This translates into CASQRGQDKFSGANVLTF. The chain recombines TRBV25-1 with TRBJ2-6, with TRBD1 matching over 7 bases. The V gene end was trimmed by 8 bases and the J gene end by 0 bases; junction bases not matched to a gene: 13. The germline V gene encodes CDR1 MGHDK and CDR2 SYGVNS. The CDR3 consists of 18 residues. Full variable domain (rest looked up from reference TRBV25-1 and TRBJ2-6): EADIYQTPRYLVIGTGKKITLECSQTMGHDKMYWYQQDPGMELHLIHYSYGVNSTEKGDLSSESTVSRIRTEHFPLTLESARPSHTSQYLCASQRGQDKFSGANVLTFGAGSRLTVL.

This chain links TRBV15 with TRBJ2-3; D unclear. Trimming shortened V by 2 bases and J by 6 bases, and 12 bases separated the two germline ends. The CDR3 has 14 residues. Germline CDR1 reads LNHNV; CDR2 reads YYDKDF (reference sequence). The CDR3 spells CATSRPQSADTQYF. CDR3 nucleotides: TGTGCCACCAGCAGACCTCAGAGCGCGGATACGCAGTATTTT. Full variable domain (missing parts from reference TRBV15 and TRBJ2-3): DAMVIQNPRYQVTQFGKPVTLSCSQTLNHNVMYWYQQKSSQAPKLLFHYYDKDFNNEADTPDNFQSRRPNTSFCFLDIRSPGLGDTAMYLCATSRPQSADTQYFGPGTRLTVL.

The V and J genes are TRBV21-1 and TRBJ2-7; TRBD1 is the table's D call and was not checked against the DNA. TRBV21-1 is classified as a pseudogene. The CDR3 consists of 14 residues. The CDR3 is CASSCRDSPYEQYF. Written as DNA, the CDR3 is TGTGCCAGCAGCTGCCGGGACAGCCCCTACGAGCAGTACTTC.

The chain links TRBV11-2 to TRBJ2-7; D possibly corresponds to TRBD2 (7 bases). The CDR3 covers 18 residues. V dropped 1 base and J dropped 5 bases, with 24 bases sitting between them. Germline-derived CDR1 and CDR2 are SGHAT and FQNNGV. The CDR3 DNA reads as TGTGCCAGCAGCTTAGCCCCCGGGAGGACAGATCCGAGGGACGAGCAGTACTTC. Translating gives CASSLAPGRTDPRDEQYF.

This chain connects TRBV6-2 or TRBV6-3 to TRBJ2-7, with 7 bases fitting TRBD2. The J segment lost 3 bases and the V segment lost 4 bases, leaving 15 bases of the junction unmatched. Germline CDR1 is MNHEY and CDR2 is SVGEGT. This CDR3 region has 17 residues. CDR3 loop: CASSSIPGGSFSYEQYF. Written as DNA, the CDR3 is TGTGCCAGCAGTTCCATACCCGGGGGGAGCTTTAGCTACGAGCAGTACTTC.

CDR3: CASRGEELYYNEQFF. In DNA form, the CDR3 reads TGTGCCAGCAGGGGGGAGGAACTTTATTACAATGAGCAGTTCTTC. The V call is TRBV3-1 (or the pseudogene TRBV3-2), the J call TRBJ2-1; a weak D match, TRBD2 (6 bases). The CDR3 consists of 15 residues. Between the trimmed V and J ends, which lost 6 bases and 4 bases, there was a span of 16 bases. Per the germline V gene, CDR1 is LGHDT and CDR2 is YNNKEL (reference sequence).

This chain links TRBV10-3 with TRBJ2-1; 10 bases are shared with TRBD2. The CDR3 is made up of 15 amino acids. The V segment lost 6 bases and the J segment 6 bases; nucleotides outside the gene matches: 8. Germline values: CDR1 ENHRY, CDR2 SYGVKD. The CDR3 sequence is CAIRAGLAETNEQFF. DNA of the CDR3: TGTGCCATCAGGGCAGGACTAGCGGAGACCAATGAGCAGTTCTTC.

The rearrangement uses TRBV18 and TRBJ1-2; perhaps TRBD1 as D (5 bases). The germline CDR1 and CDR2 sequences are KGHSH and LQKENI. The CDR3 consists of 14 residues. V was trimmed by 1 base and J by 2 bases, leaving 8 bases between them. The CDR3 reads CASSPLGRNYGYTF. The DNA of the CDR3 is TGTGCCAGCTCACCACTGGGGCGAAACTATGGCTACACCTTC.